Listed here are 9 T cell receptor beta chains from one sample, sequenced in a study of blood T cells in healthy people across ages. The authors ran a second PCR of roughly 6 to 12 cycles using a sample-barcoded 5' primer and a J-beta primer mix. One entry per CDR3 protein results from TCRdb running MiXCR on the 5' RACE reads. The data hold over a million distinct CDR3 sequences, with about 42% observed a single time. Sequencing was carried out using blood. The receptors shown here come from a woman under 30 in good health.

This clonotype was seen a single time. This chain links TRBV7-9 with TRBJ1-2; D is perhaps TRBD1 (5 bases). Deletions cut 2 bases from V and 4 bases from J, with 14 bases between. This CDR3 comprises 15 residues. Germline V CDR1 and CDR2: SEHNR, FQNEAQ (reference sequence). The CDR3 region is CASSLRTIGTYGYTF. As DNA, the CDR3 is TGTGCCAGCAGCTTAAGGACTATTGGGACCTATGGCTACACCTTC. The whole variable domain, remainder taken from reference TRBV7-9 and TRBJ1-2, is DTGVSQNPRHKITKRGQNVTFRCDPISEHNRLYWYRQTLGQGPEFLTYFQNEAQLEKSRLLSDRFSAERPKGSFSTLEIQRTEQGDSAMYLCASSLRTIGTYGYTFGSGTRLTVV.

This chain joins TRBV29-1 and TRBJ2-1; 10 bases map to TRBD2. Trimming removed 7 bases from V and 8 bases from J; junction bases left unmatched: 17. Germline V lookup: CDR1 SQVTM, CDR2 ANQGSEA. The CDR3 contains 16 residues. This chain's CDR3 is CSALGPASGGADEQFF. In nucleotides, the CDR3 is TGCAGCGCGTTGGGCCCCGCCAGCGGGGGGGCAGATGAGCAGTTCTTC.

The chain has TRBV29-1 and TRBJ2-4; a possible D gene is TRBD2 (6 bases). The CDR3 consists of 11 residues. Trimming removed 3 bases from V and 9 bases from J, with 9 bases in between. In germline, CDR1 is SQVTM, CDR2 ANQGSEA. This CDR3 is CSVEEGGIQYF. The CDR3 DNA follows: TGCAGCGTTGAGGAGGGAGGCATTCAGTACTTC.

This clonotype was counted a single time. This sequence joins TRBV25-1 and TRBJ2-1; 9 nucleotides match TRBD1. CDR1 MGHDK and CDR2 SYGVNS come from the germline V gene. This CDR3 region has 15 residues. V lost 3 bases, J lost 4 bases, and 4 bases stayed unmatched. The CDR3 DNA sequence: TGTGCCAGCAGTGAGGGGACAGGGAAATACAATGAGCAGTTCTTC. Residues: CASSEGTGKYNEQFF.

The chain links TRBV6-5 to TRBJ1-4; D gene ambiguous. The CDR3 loop spans 13 amino acids. Trimming pared 6 bases from V and 0 bases from J, leaving 5 bases between. Germline loops: CDR1 MNHEY, CDR2 SVGAGI. This CDR3 is CASRSTTNEKLFF. The CDR3 region has the DNA TGTGCCAGCAGATCCACAACTAATGAAAAACTGTTTTTT.

This clonotype was counted between two and nine times. This chain joins TRBV4-3 and TRBJ1-1, with D possibly being TRBD1 (5 bases). Germline loops: CDR1 LGHNA, CDR2 YSLEER. With 0 bases removed from V and 0 bases from J, the gap between germline ends came to 11 bases. This CDR3 has 16 residues. The DNA for the CDR3 is TGCGCCAGCAGCCAAGATGGGACGTTCATGAACACTGAAGCTTTCTTT. It translates to CASSQDGTFMNTEAFF.

CDR3 in amino acids: CASSLAGQGTEQYF. The CDR3 DNA sequence: TGTGCCAGCAGCTTAGCGGGACAGGGGACTGAGCAGTACTTC. The chain combines TRBV7-2 with TRBJ2-5; 10 nucleotides align to TRBD1. Per the germline V gene, CDR1 is SGHTA and CDR2 is FQGNSA. The length of the CDR3 is 14 residues. The V gene end was trimmed by 0 bases and the J gene end by 11 bases; junction bases not matched to a gene: 6.

This chain links TRBV7-9 with TRBJ2-7, with a weak D call TRBD2 (6 bases). V gave up 5 bases and J gave up 9 bases, with 23 bases separating them. Germline values: CDR1 SEHNR, CDR2 FQNEAQ (reference sequence). The CDR3 length is 15 residues. CDR3 nucleotide sequence: TGTGCCAGCAGCCTGCGGGACTCCCAAAAAAGTGGGCAGTACTTC. Protein product: CASSLRDSQKSGQYF.

This chain uses TRBV30 with TRBJ2-7; D gene unclear. Germline V gene sequence: CDR1 GTSNPN, CDR2 SVGIG (reference sequence). Trimming shortened V by 1 base and J by 5 bases, and 3 bases separated the two germline ends. This CDR3 contains 10 residues. CDR3 loop: CAWSGDEQYF. The CDR3 coding sequence is TGTGCCTGGAGTGGCGACGAGCAGTACTTC. The entire variable domain, with the rest obtained from reference TRBV30 and TRBJ2-7, is as follows: SQTIHQWPATLVQPVGSPLSLECTVEGTSNPNLYWYRQAAGRGLQLLFYSVGIGQISSEVPQNLSASRPQDRQFILSSKKLLLSDSGFYLCAWSGDEQYFGPGTRLTVT.